This entry lists 15 T cell receptor beta chains sequenced from one sample in a study of blood T cell repertoires in COVID-19. Clones were sequenced by immunoSEQ multiplex PCR, and TCRdb holds only the in-frame ones, with some missing. This table has under 300,000 clones, approximately 91% appearing once. What was sequenced was PBMCs or T cells enriched from blood (not recorded which). The receptors stem from a woman aged 25 to 39 who had recovered from COVID-19.

This chain uses TRBV12-3 or TRBV12-4 with TRBJ2-5; 13 nucleotides line up with TRBD2. Germline trimming cut 6 bases from V and 5 bases from J; bases unmatched to any gene: 0. This CDR3 spans 13 amino acids. CDR3 protein: CASRTSGRETQYF. In DNA, the CDR3 is TGTGCCAGCAGGACTAGCGGGAGGGAGACCCAGTACTTC.

This chain links TRBV28 with TRBJ1-2; TRBD1 matches 8 bases. V lost 1 base, J lost 8 bases, and 9 bases stayed unmatched. There are 15 residues in the CDR3. Germline CDR1 MDHEN, CDR2 SYDVKM. Written as DNA, the CDR3 is TGTGCCAGCAGTTTATTCTCGACAGGGGTGAAAGGCTACACCTTC. It yields the protein CASSLFSTGVKGYTF.

The CDR3 nucleotides are TGTGCCAGCAGCTTAGATACGGGATTCAACTACGAGCAGTACTTC. It encodes CASSLDTGFNYEQYF. The rearrangement uses TRBV7-9 and TRBJ2-7, with D possibly matching TRBD2 (5 bases). Between the trimmed V and J ends, which lost 1 base and 3 bases, there was a span of 13 bases. The V gene's germline CDR1 is SEHNR and CDR2 FQNEAQ (reference sequence). The CDR3 is 15 residues long.

This chain connects TRBV18 to TRBJ1-2; maybe TRBD1 (5 bases). Germline CDR1 KGHSH, CDR2 LQKENI. This CDR3 has 18 amino acids. The V and J ends lost 4 bases and 5 bases respectively, with 26 bases between them. CDR3 sequence (DNA): TGTGCCAGCTCACAGATGGTAACAGGCCCAACTAACCTATATGGCTACACCTTC. The encoded protein is CASSQMVTGPTNLYGYTF. The full variable domain, with the rest looked up from reference TRBV18 and TRBJ1-2, is NAGVMQNPRHLVRRRGQEARLRCSPMKGHSHVYWYRQLPEEGLKFMVYLQKENIIDESGMPKERFSAEFPKEGPSILRIQQVVRGDSAAYFCASSQMVTGPTNLYGYTFGSGTRLTVV.

This clone was detected only once. This chain uses TRBV6-4 with TRBJ1-2, with D possibly matching TRBD1 (5 bases). V lost 4 bases and J lost 7, with 13 bases in between. This CDR3 region has 13 residues. Germline CDR1 reads MRHNA; CDR2 reads SNTAGT. In DNA form, the CDR3 reads TGTGCCAGCAGTGCGGCGCAGGGAGGTGGCTACACCTTC. This translates into CASSAAQGGGYTF.

This clone came up once. The chain couples TRBV7-9 to TRBJ1-2; D is uncertain. The CDR3 extends over 14 amino acids. Germline values: CDR1 SEHNR, CDR2 FQNEAQ (reference sequence). Trimming took off 3 bases at V and 6 bases at J, with 14 bases between the two ends. The CDR3 region is CASSFPTDSNGYTF. In nucleotides, the CDR3 is TGTGCCAGCAGCTTCCCGACCGACTCTAATGGCTACACCTTC. Full variable domain (missing parts from reference TRBV7-9 and TRBJ1-2): DTGVSQNPRHKITKRGQNVTFRCDPISEHNRLYWYRQTLGQGPEFLTYFQNEAQLEKSRLLSDRFSAERPKGSFSTLEIQRTEQGDSAMYLCASSFPTDSNGYTFGSGTRLTVV.

This clone was counted between two and nine times. The chain recombines TRBV28 with TRBJ1-1; D possibly corresponds to TRBD1 (6 bases). Germline CDR1 and CDR2: MDHEN and SYDVKM. The CDR3 runs 16 residues. V lost 5 bases to trimming and J lost 8 bases, with 24 bases between them. CDR3 residues: CASSPSQGKGLKEAFF. CDR3 nucleotides: TGTGCCAGCAGTCCCTCACAGGGCAAGGGGCTGAAAGAAGCTTTCTTT.

This chain connects TRBV11-2 to TRBJ2-1, with TRBD2 identical over 12 bases. Per the germline V gene, CDR1 is SGHAT and CDR2 is FQNNGV. Trimming took 1 base from V and 7 from J; bases not matched to a gene: 2. The CDR3 spans 15 residues. The CDR3 reads CASSLGLAGVNEQFF. CDR3 nucleotides: TGTGCCAGCAGCTTAGGACTAGCGGGAGTAAATGAGCAGTTCTTC.

The genes are TRBV12-3 or TRBV12-4 and TRBJ1-4; 7 nucleotides agree with TRBD1. This CDR3 region has 12 residues. Trimming took 8 bases from V and 12 from J; bases not matched to a gene: 9. This chain's CDR3 is CASWGRQGELFF. The CDR3 DNA reads TGTGCCAGCTGGGGCCGACAGGGAGAACTGTTTTTT.

In its sample, this clone was seen once. The chain links TRBV28 to TRBJ1-1; 11 nucleotides agree with TRBD1. This CDR3 region has 14 residues. Germline V lookup: CDR1 MDHEN, CDR2 SYDVKM. With 6 bases clipped from V and 4 bases from J, the junction kept 4 bases outside the gene matches. In DNA form, the CDR3 reads TGTGCCAGCAGACCGGGACAGGGGGGCACTGAAGCTTTCTTT. Its protein product is CASRPGQGGTEAFF.

The chain recombines TRBV5-1 with TRBJ2-2, with 15 bases identical to TRBD2. Germline V gene sequence: CDR1 SGHRS, CDR2 YFSETQ. With 4 bases clipped from V and 5 bases from J, the junction kept 9 bases outside the gene matches. This CDR3 contains 18 residues. The CDR3 coding sequence is TGCGCCAGCAGCCGAGGGACTAGCGGGAGGATTAATACCGGGGAGCTGTTTTTT. Translated: CASSRGTSGRINTGELFF.

The rearrangement uses TRBV11-2 and TRBJ1-4; D unresolved. This CDR3 is 13 amino acids long. V was clipped by 5 bases and J by 14 bases, with 18 bases between them. The germline gives CDR1 SGHAT, CDR2 FQNNGV. The CDR3 nucleotides are TGTGCCAGCAGCCCCCGTGTTAGCCCCGGGCTGTTTTTT. It codes for CASSPRVSPGLFF.

The V call is TRBV7-3, the J call TRBJ2-1, with 11 bases aligning to TRBD2. This CDR3 is 16 amino acids long. The germline V gene encodes CDR1 SGHTA and CDR2 FQGTGA. Unmatched junction bases numbered 10, after V lost 5 bases and J lost 7 bases. CDR3 DNA: TGTGCCAGCAGCCCAACCCTAGCGGGAGGAGGGAATGAGCAGTTCTTC. This encodes CASSPTLAGGGNEQFF.

The V gene is TRBV7-3, the J gene TRBJ1-3; no reliable D call. The length of the CDR3 is 16 residues. The germline V and J ends were trimmed by 4 bases and 0 bases, with 13 bases remaining between them. Germline CDR1 SGHTA, CDR2 FQGTGA. CDR3 amino acids: CASSSLKQTSGNTIYF. The CDR3 DNA reads as TGTGCCAGCAGCTCTCTGAAACAGACCTCTGGAAACACCATATATTTT.

The chain joins TRBV7-9 to TRBJ2-5; tentative D call: TRBD1 (6 bases). There are 16 residues in the CDR3. Germline assignment: CDR1 SEHNR and CDR2 FQNEAQ (reference sequence). V was cut by 5 bases and J by 4 bases, with 20 bases left in between. The CDR3 reads CASSTWEQGGGETQYF. CDR3 coding DNA: TGTGCCAGCAGCACCTGGGAACAGGGTGGGGGAGAGACCCAGTACTTC.